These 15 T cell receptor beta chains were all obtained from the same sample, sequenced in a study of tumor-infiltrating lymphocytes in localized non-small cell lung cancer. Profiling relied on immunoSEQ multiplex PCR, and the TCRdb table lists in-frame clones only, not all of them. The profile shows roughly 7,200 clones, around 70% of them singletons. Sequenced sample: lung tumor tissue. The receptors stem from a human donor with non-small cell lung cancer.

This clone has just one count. CDR3: CSVDTSDDRGYGYTF. The DNA for the CDR3 is TGCAGCGTTGATACCTCCGACGACAGGGGTTATGGCTACACCTTC. This chain links TRBV29-1 with TRBJ1-2; the match to TRBD1 covers 8 bases. V lost 3 bases and J lost 5; bases outside the gene matches: 11. This CDR3 is 15 amino acids long. Germline values: CDR1 SQVTM, CDR2 ANQGSEA.

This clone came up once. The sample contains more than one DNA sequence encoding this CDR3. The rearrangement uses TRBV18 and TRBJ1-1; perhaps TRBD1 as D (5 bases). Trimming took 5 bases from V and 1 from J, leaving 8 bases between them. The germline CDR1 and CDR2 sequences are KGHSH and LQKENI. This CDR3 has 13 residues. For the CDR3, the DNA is TGTGCCAGCTCAGACAGCCCGAACACTGAAGCTTTCTTT. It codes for CASSDSPNTEAFF.

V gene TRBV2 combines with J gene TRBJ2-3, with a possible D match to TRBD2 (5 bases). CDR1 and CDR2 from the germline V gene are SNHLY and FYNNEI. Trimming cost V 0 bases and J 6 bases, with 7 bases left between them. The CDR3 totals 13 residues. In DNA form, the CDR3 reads TGTGCCAGCAGTGAAGCTAGGGAGGATACGCAGTATTTT. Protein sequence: CASSEAREDTQYF.

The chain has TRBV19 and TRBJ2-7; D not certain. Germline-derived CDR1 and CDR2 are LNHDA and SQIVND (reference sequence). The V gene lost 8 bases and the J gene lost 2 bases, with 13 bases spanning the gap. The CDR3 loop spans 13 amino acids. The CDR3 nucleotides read TGTGCCAGTGCGAGAACAGAGACCTACGAGCAGTACTTC. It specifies CASARTETYEQYF.

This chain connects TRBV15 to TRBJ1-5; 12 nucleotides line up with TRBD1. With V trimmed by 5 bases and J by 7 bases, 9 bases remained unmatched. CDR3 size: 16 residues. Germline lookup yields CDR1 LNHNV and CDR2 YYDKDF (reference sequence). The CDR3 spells CATSSGDRGRGQPQHF. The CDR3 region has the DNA TGTGCCACCAGCTCCGGGGACAGGGGGCGTGGGCAGCCCCAGCATTTT. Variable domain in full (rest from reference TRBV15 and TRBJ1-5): DAMVIQNPRYQVTQFGKPVTLSCSQTLNHNVMYWYQQKSSQAPKLLFHYYDKDFNNEADTPDNFQSRRPNTSFCFLDIRSPGLGDTAMYLCATSSGDRGRGQPQHFGDGTRLSIL.

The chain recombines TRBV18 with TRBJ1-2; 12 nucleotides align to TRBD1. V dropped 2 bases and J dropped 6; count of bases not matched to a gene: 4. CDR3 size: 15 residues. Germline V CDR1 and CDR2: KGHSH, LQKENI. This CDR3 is CASSPGTGGVNGYTF. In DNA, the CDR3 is TGTGCCAGCTCACCAGGGACAGGGGGCGTCAATGGCTACACCTTC.

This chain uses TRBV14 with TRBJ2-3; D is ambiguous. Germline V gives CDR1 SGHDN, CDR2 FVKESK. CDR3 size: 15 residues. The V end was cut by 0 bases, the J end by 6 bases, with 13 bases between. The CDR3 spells CASSQDRVQADTQYF. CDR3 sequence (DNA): TGTGCCAGCAGCCAAGATCGGGTCCAGGCGGATACGCAGTATTTT.

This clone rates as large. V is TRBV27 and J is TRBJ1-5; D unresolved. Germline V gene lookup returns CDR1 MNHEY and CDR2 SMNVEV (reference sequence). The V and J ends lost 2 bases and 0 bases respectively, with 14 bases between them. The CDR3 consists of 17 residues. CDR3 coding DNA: TGTGCCAGCAGTTTAGGGGTGGGGAGATATAGCAATCAGCCCCAGCATTTT. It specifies CASSLGVGRYSNQPQHF.

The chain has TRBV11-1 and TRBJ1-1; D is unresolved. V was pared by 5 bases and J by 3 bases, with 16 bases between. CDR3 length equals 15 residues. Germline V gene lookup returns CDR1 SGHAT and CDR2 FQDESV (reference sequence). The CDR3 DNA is TGTGCCAGCAGCCCATTTTCTTCGGAGGACACTGAAGCTTTCTTT. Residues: CASSPFSSEDTEAFF.

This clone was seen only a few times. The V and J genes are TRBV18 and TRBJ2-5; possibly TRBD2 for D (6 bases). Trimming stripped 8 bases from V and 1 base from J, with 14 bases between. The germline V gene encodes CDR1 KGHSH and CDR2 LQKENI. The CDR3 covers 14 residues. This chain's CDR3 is CASTKPGLQETQYF. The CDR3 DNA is TGTGCCAGCACAAAGCCGGGACTCCAAGAGACCCAGTACTTC.

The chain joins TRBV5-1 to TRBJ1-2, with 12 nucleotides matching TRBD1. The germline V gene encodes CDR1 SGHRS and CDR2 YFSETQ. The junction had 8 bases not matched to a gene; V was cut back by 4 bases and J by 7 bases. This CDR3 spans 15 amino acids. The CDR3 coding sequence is TGCGCCAGCAGCCCCGGGACAGGGGGCCTCTTTGGCTACACCTTC. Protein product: CASSPGTGGLFGYTF.

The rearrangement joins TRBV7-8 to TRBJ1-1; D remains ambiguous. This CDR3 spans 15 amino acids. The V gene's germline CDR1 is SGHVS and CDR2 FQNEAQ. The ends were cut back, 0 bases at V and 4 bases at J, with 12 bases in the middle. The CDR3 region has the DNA TGTGCCAGCAGCTTAGCGGATGGGGTGTTCACTGAAGCTTTCTTT. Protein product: CASSLADGVFTEAFF.

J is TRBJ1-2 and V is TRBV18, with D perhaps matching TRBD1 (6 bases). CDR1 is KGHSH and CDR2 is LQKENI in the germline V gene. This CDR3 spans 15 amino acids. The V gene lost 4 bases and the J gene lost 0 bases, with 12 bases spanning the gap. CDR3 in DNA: TGTGCCAGCTCACTTACGCAGGGGACTAACTATGGCTACACCTTC. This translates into CASSLTQGTNYGYTF. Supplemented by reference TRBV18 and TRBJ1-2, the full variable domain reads NAGVMQNPRHLVRRRGQEARLRCSPMKGHSHVYWYRQLPEEGLKFMVYLQKENIIDESGMPKERFSAEFPKEGPSILRIQQVVRGDSAAYFCASSLTQGTNYGYTFGSGTRLTVV.

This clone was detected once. The CDR3 loop is CASSLNRAQETQYF. The CDR3, as DNA: TGTGCCAGCTCTCTCAATAGGGCCCAAGAGACCCAGTACTTC. This sequence joins TRBV18 and TRBJ2-5; no reliable D call. Germline CDR1 is KGHSH and CDR2 is LQKENI. V shed 6 bases and J shed 1 base, with 12 bases lying between them. CDR3 length: 14 residues. The whole variable domain, remainder taken from reference TRBV18 and TRBJ2-5, is NAGVMQNPRHLVRRRGQEARLRCSPMKGHSHVYWYRQLPEEGLKFMVYLQKENIIDESGMPKERFSAEFPKEGPSILRIQQVVRGDSAAYFCASSLNRAQETQYFGPGTRLLVL.

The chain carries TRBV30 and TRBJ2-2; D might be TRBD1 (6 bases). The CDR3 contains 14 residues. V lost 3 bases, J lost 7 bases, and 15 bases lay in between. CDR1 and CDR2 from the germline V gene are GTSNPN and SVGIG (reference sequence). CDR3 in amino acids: CAWRHPQGIGELFF. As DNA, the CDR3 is TGTGCCTGGAGGCATCCCCAGGGGATCGGGGAGCTGTTTTTT.